This T cell receptor beta chain was retrieved from a study of technical replicates of blood from a few donors (dated by TCRdb to the late 2010s). The method was the immunoSEQ multiplex PCR assay. Here the immuneACCESS table is served through TCRdb, limited to in-frame sequences with V and J called. Missing clones are a known gap in these copies; in checked studies unresolved V genes cover under half, and the rest lacks a known reason. The sample table records 80,000 to 95,000 clones; 92% of these occur just once. The top ten clonotypes cover 0.27% of the sample. A word on this clone: Its antigen remains unidentified. No base quality information exists; no much larger clone differs at one position.

From its cysteine to its phenylalanine, the CDR3 spans 15 amino acids. Only the CDR3 DNA stays, 45 bases, in frame from base 1. The V end gives up 4 bases and the J end 4 bases, leaving 5 bases in the junction not matched to a gene. CDR1 and CDR2 were assigned from the germline V gene as SGHRS and YFSETQ. Sequencing was done on a sample of T cells isolated from PBMCs. The sequence derives from a human donor in good health. Recombination connected TRBV5-1 to TRBJ2-5, with 12 bases aligning to TRBD2. In nucleotides, the sequence is TGCGCCAGCAGCCCTAGGACTAGCGGGGCAGAGACCCAGTACTTC. It specifies CASSPRTSGAETQYF.